Many counts were recorded for the clone carrying this TCR beta chain. The antigen remains unidentified. The V gene lost 1 base and the J gene lost 5 bases, with 9 bases spanning the gap. The CDR3 spans 14 residues. Germline V gene lookup returns CDR1 LGHNA and CDR2 YSLEER. The sample originates from a study of T-cell memory formation after mild COVID-19. Study-wide findings and caveats: In second-wave clones peaking day 37, SARS-CoV-2 specificity remained unconfirmed. Cross-reactive memory appears to have joined, as suggested by some responding clones showing up in pre-infection memory.

TCRdb reprocessed the 5' RACE reads with MiXCR, giving one entry per CDR3 protein. The data hold more than 150,000 distinct CDR3 sequences, with 18% observed a single time. V gene TRBV4-3 combines with J gene TRBJ2-1; D is undetermined. This sequence was found in a man younger than 30 who had mild COVID-19 (a few samples of this study predate the infection). Cell type and time point are not known. Material for sequencing was PBMCs or a T cell subset sorted from them (not recorded which). CDR3 sequence: CASSQVDSHNEQFF. The CDR3 DNA reads as TGCGCCAGCAGCCAAGTGGATTCTCACAATGAGCAGTTCTTC.